The clone carrying this T cell receptor (beta chain) counts as medium-sized. Time point given: sample taken at primary tumor resection. Whole RNA, which was extracted from tumor, nontumor lung tissue or frozen PBMC, was sequenced without any cell sorting. Samples came from 72 TRACERx patients with untreated early-stage lung cancer. In TCRdb, the 5' RACE reads were re-called with MiXCR into one record per CDR3 protein. The sample has some 6,000 distinct CDR3 sequences, roughly an eighth seen once; the top ten hold 16%. This sample stems from a study of spatial heterogeneity in lung cancer. The CDR3 extends over 13 amino acids. V was shortened by 5 bases and J by 11 bases, with 18 bases between the two germline ends. Germline lookup yields CDR1 SEHNR and CDR2 FQNEAQ (reference sequence).

This sequence was found in a male donor with early-stage non-small cell lung cancer. This specimen consisted of normal lung tissue next to the tumor, obtained at surgery. The gene calls are TRBV7-9 and TRBJ1-1, with TRBD1 as a possible D gene (5 bases). The CDR3 bases are TGTGCCAGCAGCCATGGATACGACCCAGGGGCTTTCTTT. It translates to CASSHGYDPGAFF.